This T cell receptor (beta chain) was observed in a study of T cell clonotyping in hematopoietic cell transplantation. There are 15 residues in the CDR3. CDR1 is PRHDT and CDR2 is FYEKMQ in the germline V gene (reference sequence). Trimming took 0 bases from V and 4 from J; bases not matched to a gene: 3. Only in-frame clones appear in the TCRdb table, and some are missing; sequencing was by immunoSEQ multiplex PCR. This table holds more than 70,000 clones, 95% to 97% found once. The time point here: recipient sample about 28 days before transplant, after cytoreduction. In this sample, this clone turned up once.

The sequence derives from a woman in her 50s with acute myeloid leukemia. Some clones in this sample may be carry-over from other donors' samples. The source was peripheral blood mononuclear cells, collected before stem cell transplant. The chain recombines TRBV13 with TRBJ2-1; 7 positions match TRBD1. CDR3 residues: CASSLGRDRYNEQFF. DNA of the CDR3: TGTGCCAGCAGCTTAGGCAGGGACAGATACAATGAGCAGTTCTTC.